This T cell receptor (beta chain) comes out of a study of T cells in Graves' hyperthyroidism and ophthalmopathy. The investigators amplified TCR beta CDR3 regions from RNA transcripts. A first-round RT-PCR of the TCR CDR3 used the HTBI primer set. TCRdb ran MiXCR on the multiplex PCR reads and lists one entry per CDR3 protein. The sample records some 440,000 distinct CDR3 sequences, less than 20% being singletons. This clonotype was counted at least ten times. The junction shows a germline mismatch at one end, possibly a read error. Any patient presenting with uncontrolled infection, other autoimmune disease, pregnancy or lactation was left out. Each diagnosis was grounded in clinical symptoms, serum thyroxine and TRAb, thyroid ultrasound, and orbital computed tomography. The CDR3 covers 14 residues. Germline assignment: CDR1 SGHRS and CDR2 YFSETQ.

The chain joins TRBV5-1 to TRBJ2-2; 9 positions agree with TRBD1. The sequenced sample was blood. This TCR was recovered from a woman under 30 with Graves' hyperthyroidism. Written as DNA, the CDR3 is TGTGCCAGCAGTTTGACAGGGGGCACCGGGGAGCTGTTTTTT. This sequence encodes CASSLTGGTGELFF.